Here is one TCR beta chain with its context. These data are taken from a study of shared clonotypes between healthy human individuals. Using ten immunoSEQ deep assay plates, investigators sequenced unsorted PBMC DNA. This table comes from immunoSEQ multiplex PCR, and its TCRdb copy is limited to in-frame clones, with some not included. Of around 450,000 clones listed, 79% are singletons. CDR3 length: 16 amino acids. The V gene lost 1 base and the J gene lost 1 base, with 14 bases spanning the gap. Germline V gene data show CDR1 as MGHRA and CDR2 as YSYEKL. This receptor was obtained from a middle-aged woman in good health. Some clones in this sample may be carry-over from other donors' samples. This rearrangement joins TRBV4-1 to TRBJ2-7; possibly TRBD2 for D (6 bases). What was sequenced was PBMCs. As DNA, the CDR3 is TGCGCCAGCAGCCAAGGAGGGCTAGCGTTTTCCTACGAGCAGTACTTC. Protein sequence: CASSQGGLAFSYEQYF.